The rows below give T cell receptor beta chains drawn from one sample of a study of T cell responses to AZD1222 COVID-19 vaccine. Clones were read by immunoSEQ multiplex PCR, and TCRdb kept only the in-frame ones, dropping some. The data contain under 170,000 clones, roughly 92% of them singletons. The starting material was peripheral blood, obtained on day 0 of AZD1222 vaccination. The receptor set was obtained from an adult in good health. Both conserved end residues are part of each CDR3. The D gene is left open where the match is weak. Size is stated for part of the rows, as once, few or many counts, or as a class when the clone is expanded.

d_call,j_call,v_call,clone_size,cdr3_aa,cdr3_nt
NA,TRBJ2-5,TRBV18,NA,CASSPIQETQYF,TGTGCCAGCTCACCAATCCAAGAGACCCAGTACTTC
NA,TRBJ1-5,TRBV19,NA,CASSRTVDSNQPQHF,TGTGCCAGTAGTAGGACGGTAGATAGCAATCAGCCCCAGCATTTT
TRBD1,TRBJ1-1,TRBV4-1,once,CASSQDPGGARTEAFF,TGCGCCAGCAGCCAAGATCCAGGGGGCGCTCGGACTGAAGCTTTCTTT
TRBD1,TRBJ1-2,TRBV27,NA,CASRRTGLDGYTF,TGTGCCAGCAGAAGGACAGGGCTCGACGGCTACACCTTC
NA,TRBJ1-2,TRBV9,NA,CASSSPRGIFYGYTF,TGTGCCAGCAGCTCACCCCGCGGTATTTTCTATGGCTACACCTTC
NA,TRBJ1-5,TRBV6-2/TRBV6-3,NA,CASSILDRKDSNQPQHF,TGTGCCAGCAGTATCCTTGACAGAAAAGATAGCAATCAGCCCCAGCATTTT
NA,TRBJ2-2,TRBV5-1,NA,CASSRDRELFF,TGCGCCAGCAGCCGGGACCGGGAGCTGTTTTTT
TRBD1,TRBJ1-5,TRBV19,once,CAVGQGRRSNQPQHF,TGTGCCGTGGGACAGGGGAGAAGGAGCAATCAGCCCCAGCATTTT
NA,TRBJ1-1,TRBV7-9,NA,CASSSTAPEAFF,TGTGCCAGCAGCTCGACAGCTCCTGAAGCTTTCTTT
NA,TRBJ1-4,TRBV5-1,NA,CASSLERSNEKLFF,TGCGCCAGCAGCTTGGAAAGGTCTAATGAAAAACTGTTTTTT
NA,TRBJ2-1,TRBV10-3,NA,CAISAGSYNEQFF,TGTGCCATCAGTGCAGGATCTTACAATGAGCAGTTCTTC
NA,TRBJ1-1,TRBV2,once,CASLIQVEAFF,TGTGCCTCACTTATACAGGTTGAAGCTTTCTTT
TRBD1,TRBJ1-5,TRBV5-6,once,CASSRDRGGQPQHF,TGTGCCAGCAGCCGGGACAGGGGGGGACAGCCCCAGCATTTT
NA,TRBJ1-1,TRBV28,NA,CASSLLAITTEAFF,TGTGCCAGCAGTTTATTAGCCATCACTACTGAAGCTTTCTTT
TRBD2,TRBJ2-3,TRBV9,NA,CASSVGLAGGSGTQYF,TGTGCCAGCAGCGTAGGACTAGCGGGAGGGTCAGGTACGCAGTATTTT
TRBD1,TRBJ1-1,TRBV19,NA,CASRQGMRKTEAFF,TGTGCCAGTAGACAGGGGATGAGAAAAACTGAAGCTTTCTTT
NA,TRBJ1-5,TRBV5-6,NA,CASSLARRASNQPQHF,TGTGCCAGCAGCTTGGCCAGGAGGGCAAGCAATCAGCCCCAGCATTTT
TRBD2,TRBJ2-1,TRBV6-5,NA,CASNSPLAGRNEQFF,TGTGCCAGCAACTCTCCCTTAGCGGGAAGAAATGAGCAGTTCTTC
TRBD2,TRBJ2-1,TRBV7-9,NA,CASSSTTSGPSVEQFF,TGTGCCAGCAGCTCAACGACTAGCGGTCCTTCGGTTGAGCAGTTCTTC
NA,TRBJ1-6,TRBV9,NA,CASRQGGGSPLHF,TGTGCCAGCAGACAGGGTGGGGGTTCACCCCTCCACTTT
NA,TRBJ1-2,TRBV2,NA,CASSEAGVRQGYGYTF,TGTGCCAGCAGTGAAGCGGGGGTCCGGCAGGGCTATGGCTACACCTTC
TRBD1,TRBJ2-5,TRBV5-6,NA,CASSKTGAQETQYF,TGTGCCAGCAGCAAGACAGGGGCCCAAGAGACCCAGTACTTC
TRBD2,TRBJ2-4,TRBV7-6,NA,CASSPGGGHIQYF,TGTGCCAGCAGCCCGGGGGGAGGGCACATTCAGTACTTC
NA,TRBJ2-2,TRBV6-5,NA,CASSYLRAANTGELFF,TGTGCCAGCAGTTACCTAAGGGCAGCGAACACCGGGGAGCTGTTTTTT
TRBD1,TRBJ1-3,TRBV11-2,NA,CASSSGQNSGNTIYF,TGTGCCAGCAGCTCGGGACAGAACTCTGGAAACACCATATATTTT
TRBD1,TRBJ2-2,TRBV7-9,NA,CASSSRDRVSNTGELFF,TGTGCCAGCAGCTCCCGGGACAGGGTGTCGAACACCGGGGAGCTGTTTTTT
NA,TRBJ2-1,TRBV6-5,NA,CASRRGVWYNEQFF,TGTGCCAGCAGGAGGGGGGTCTGGTACAATGAGCAGTTCTTC
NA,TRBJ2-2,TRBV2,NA,CASGKDSTGELFF,TGTGCCAGCGGGAAGGACAGCACCGGGGAGCTGTTTTTT
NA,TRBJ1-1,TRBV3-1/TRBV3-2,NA,CASSLYTNTEAFF,TGTGCCAGCAGCCTCTACACGAACACTGAAGCTTTCTTT
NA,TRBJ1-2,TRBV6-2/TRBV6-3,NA,CASSDSGGANYGYTF,TGTGCCAGCAGTGACTCCGGGGGAGCTAACTATGGCTACACCTTC
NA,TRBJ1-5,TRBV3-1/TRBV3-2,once,CASSQVHTNQPQHF,TGTGCCAGCAGCCAAGTACATACCAATCAGCCCCAGCATTTT
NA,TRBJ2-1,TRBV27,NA,CASSLGVRGAPYNEQFF,TGTGCCAGCAGTTTAGGGGTCAGGGGGGCCCCCTACAATGAGCAGTTCTTC
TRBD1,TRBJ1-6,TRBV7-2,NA,CASSLAGGQGAWSPLHF,TGTGCCAGCAGCTTAGCGGGGGGACAGGGGGCATGGTCACCCCTCCACTTT
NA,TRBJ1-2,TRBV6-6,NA,CASSDRRGDYGYTF,TGTGCCAGCAGTGACAGGAGGGGAGACTATGGCTACACCTTC
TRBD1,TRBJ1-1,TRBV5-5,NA,CASSRVIQGAWSTEAFF,TGTGCCAGCAGCCGAGTGATACAGGGGGCTTGGAGCACTGAAGCTTTCTTT
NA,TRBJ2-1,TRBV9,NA,CASSDRTVLNEQFF,TGTGCCAGCAGCGACCGGACGGTATTGAATGAGCAGTTCTTC
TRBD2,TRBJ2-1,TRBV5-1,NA,CASYGTSPINEQFF,TGCGCCAGTTACGGGACTAGTCCAATCAATGAGCAGTTCTTC
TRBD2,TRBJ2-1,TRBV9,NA,CASSVWVMPLAGSYNEQFF,TGTGCCAGCAGCGTTTGGGTTATGCCACTAGCGGGCTCCTACAATGAGCAGTTCTTC
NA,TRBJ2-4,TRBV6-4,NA,CARGTVAKNIQYF,TGTGCCAGGGGGACGGTAGCCAAAAACATTCAGTACTTC
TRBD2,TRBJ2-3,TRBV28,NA,CASSPSGGRKDTQYF,TGTGCCAGCAGCCCTAGCGGGGGGCGGAAAGATACGCAGTATTTT
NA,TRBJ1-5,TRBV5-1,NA,CASSSGSSNQPQHF,TGCGCCAGCAGCTCGGGCAGCAGCAATCAGCCCCAGCATTTT
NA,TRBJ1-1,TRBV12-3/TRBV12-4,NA,CASSLFGGEAFF,TGTGCCAGCAGTTTATTTGGGGGTGAAGCTTTCTTT
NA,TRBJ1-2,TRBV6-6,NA,CASSSQAGNYGYTF,TGTGCCAGCAGTTCACAGGCCGGAAACTATGGCTACACCTTC
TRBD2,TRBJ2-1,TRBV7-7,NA,CASSEGLAGNYEQFF,TGTGCCAGCAGCGAGGGACTAGCTGGAAATTATGAGCAGTTCTTC
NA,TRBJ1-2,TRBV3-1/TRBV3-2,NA,CASSQDAGGNYGYTF,TGTGCCAGCAGCCAAGATGCGGGGGGGAACTATGGCTACACCTTC
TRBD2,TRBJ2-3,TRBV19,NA,CASSMMRGRGTDTQYF,TGTGCCAGTAGTATGATGCGCGGGAGGGGCACAGATACGCAGTATTTT
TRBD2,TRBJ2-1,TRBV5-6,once,CASSYAGGPRLF,TGTGCCAGCAGCTACGCGGGGGGCCCCCGGCTCTTC
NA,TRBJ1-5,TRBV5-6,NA,CASSLLAQGQPQHF,TGTGCCAGCAGCTTGTTGGCCCAAGGGCAGCCCCAGCATTTT
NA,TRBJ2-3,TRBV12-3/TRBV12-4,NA,CASRAAVRDTQYF,TGTGCCAGCAGGGCAGCGGTCAGGGATACGCAGTATTTT
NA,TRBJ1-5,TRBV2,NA,CASSGGRPYQPQHF,TGTGCCAGCAGTGGGGGGCGTCCATATCAGCCCCAGCATTTT
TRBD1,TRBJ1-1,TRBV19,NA,CASSKNRGFWTEAFF,TGTGCCAGTAGTAAGAACAGGGGGTTCTGGACTGAAGCTTTCTTT
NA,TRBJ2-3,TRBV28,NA,CASSETGSGTDTQYF,TGTGCCAGCAGCGAAACCGGTTCGGGCACAGATACGCAGTATTTT
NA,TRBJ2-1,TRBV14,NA,CASSSGLLNEQFF,TGTGCCAGCAGCTCGGGACTCCTCAATGAGCAGTTCTTC
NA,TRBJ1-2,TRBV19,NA,CASTPFGGQGGYTF,TGTGCCAGTACCCCTTTTGGGGGGCAGGGTGGCTACACCTTC
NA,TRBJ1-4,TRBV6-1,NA,CASSERAREDEKLFF,TGTGCCAGCAGTGAGAGGGCTAGAGAGGATGAAAAACTGTTTTTT
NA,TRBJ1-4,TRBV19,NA,CASSAWGPSTNEKLFF,TGTGCCAGTAGTGCTTGGGGGCCGTCGACTAATGAAAAACTGTTTTTT
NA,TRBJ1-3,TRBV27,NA,CASSSLGGNTIYF,TGTGCCAGCAGCAGCTTAGGGGGAAACACCATATATTTT
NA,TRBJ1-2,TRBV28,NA,CASRPPGAGYGYTF,TGTGCCAGCAGGCCCCCAGGGGCGGGCTATGGCTACACCTTC
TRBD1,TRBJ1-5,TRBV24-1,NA,CATSESGTGIGFNQPQHF,TGTGCCACCAGTGAGTCCGGGACAGGGATCGGCTTCAATCAGCCCCAGCATTTT
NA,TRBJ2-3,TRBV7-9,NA,CASSSIGTATPDTQYF,TGTGCCAGCAGCTCCATCGGGACCGCAACCCCAGATACGCAGTATTTT